A single TCR beta chain is shown here with its context. Its antigen is unknown. The sample comes from a study of T-cell reconstitution after alpha-beta-depleted transplantation in children. Points from the study as a whole: Day-60 TCRbeta diversity that was high in some patients was derived from surviving recipient T cells and thymic progenitors. It was reported that alpha-beta T cells came from several hundred expanded graft clones (about two months after transplant).

The V gene's germline CDR1 is SGHTA and CDR2 FQGNSA. V gave up 0 bases and J gave up 7 bases, with 9 bases separating them. The CDR3 has 14 residues. Unique molecular identifiers were used in preparing the TCRbeta library. TCRdb processed the PCR reads anew with MiXCR; each CDR3 protein has one entry. The table shows about 130,000 distinct CDR3 sequences, with about a tenth occurring only once. The sequenced sample was PBMCs, mostly from graft donor cells, obtained 180 days after TCRalphabeta/CD19-depleted stem cell transplant. This sequence joins TRBV7-2 and TRBJ2-2; D tentatively reads TRBD1 or TRBD2 (5 bases each). The sequence derives from a girl in the first two years of life who had a stem cell transplant for combined immunodeficiency, so the T cells may come from the graft donor. Here the CDR3 reads CASSLARDGGELFF. The CDR3 nucleotides are TGTGCCAGCAGCTTAGCCCGGGACGGCGGGGAGCTGTTTTTT.